A single sample gave rise to the 17 T cell receptor beta chains below, sequenced in a study of T cell repertoires in cytomegalovirus infection. TCRdb re-called the reads through MiXCR, storing one row per CDR3 protein. The sample comprises 200,000 to 300,000 distinct CDR3 sequences, roughly 13% of which are singletons, and roughly 9.7% rests with the top ten. Sequencing was carried out using PBMCs. These TCRs come from a human donor in good health (CMV status not recorded). Some clones in this sample may be carry-over from other donors' samples.

This clonotype was found a few times. J is TRBJ2-1 and V is TRBV7-9; 7 bases fit TRBD1. The CDR3 is 16 amino acids. The junction had 9 bases not matched to a gene; V was cut back by 1 base and J by 6 bases. Germline CDR1 is SEHNR and CDR2 is FQNEAQ (reference sequence). The CDR3: CASSLGAGTVPNEQFF. CDR3 bases: TGTGCCAGCAGCTTAGGGGCCGGGACAGTCCCCAATGAGCAGTTCTTC.

The V call is TRBV5-1, the J call TRBJ2-5; unclear D gene. V lost 0 bases to trimming and J lost 5 bases, with 11 bases between them. Germline loops: CDR1 SGHRS, CDR2 YFSETQ. CDR3 size: 14 residues. Here the CDR3 DNA reads TGCGCCAGCAGCTTGGTTATGGGAACGGAGACCCAGTACTTC. Translating it yields CASSLVMGTETQYF. Together with reference TRBV5-1 and TRBJ2-5, the CDR3 gives the full variable domain: KAGVTQTPRYLIKTRGQQVTLSCSPISGHRSVSWYQQTPGQGLQFLFEYFSETQRNKGNFPGRFSGRQFSNSRSEMNVSTLELGDSALYLCASSLVMGTETQYFGPGTRLLVL.

This clonotype was picked up a small number of times. This chain links TRBV11-2 with TRBJ1-6; possibly TRBD1 for D (5 bases). CDR1 and CDR2 from the germline V gene are SGHAT and FQNNGV. This CDR3 is built from 16 residues. The V gene lost 5 bases and the J gene lost 2 bases, with 13 bases spanning the gap. The CDR3 nucleotides read TGTGCCAGCAGCGCTGGGGGGAGAACCTATAATTCACCCCTCCACTTT. Amino acid sequence: CASSAGGRTYNSPLHF.

This clonotype was detected ten times or more. V is TRBV12-3 or TRBV12-4 and J is TRBJ2-1; no clear D gene. This CDR3 comprises 15 residues. V lost 5 bases and J 9 bases, leaving 20 bases between the germline ends. In DNA, the CDR3 is TGTGCCAGCAGTCCCAACCCTTCTACCAACGGTGAGCAGTTCTTC. It translates to CASSPNPSTNGEQFF.

This clonotype was seen at least ten times. V gene TRBV7-9 combines with J gene TRBJ1-2; possible D gene TRBD1, 5 bases. Germline loops: CDR1 SEHNR, CDR2 FQNEAQ (reference sequence). The CDR3 has 14 residues. Trimming shortened V by 6 bases and J by 1 base, and 12 bases separated the two germline ends. CDR3 bases: TGTGCCAGCAGATCCCGCGACAGTAACTATGGCTACACCTTC. This translates into CASRSRDSNYGYTF.

This clonotype has a count of ten or more. The chain recombines TRBV6-1 with TRBJ2-1, with 9 bases that match TRBD2. The CDR3 has 14 residues. Per germline, CDR1 MNHNS and CDR2 SASEGT. The V segment lost 7 bases and the J segment 6 bases; nucleotides outside the gene matches: 7. CDR3 in amino acids: CASTSSGDTNEQFF. CDR3 nucleotide sequence: TGTGCCAGCACCTCTAGCGGGGATACCAATGAGCAGTTCTTC.

For this clonotype: A much larger clone lies a single base off, so this may be a read error. V and J are TRBV10-3 and TRBJ1-1, with no clear D. V shed 3 bases and J shed 1 base, with 6 bases lying between them. The CDR3 has 13 residues. Germline V lookup: CDR1 ENHRY, CDR2 SYGVKD. CDR3: CAISERENTEAFF. CDR3 DNA: TGTGCCATCAGTGAACGGGAGAACACTGAAGCTTTCTTT.

Many counts were recorded for this clonotype. V is TRBV7-2 and J is TRBJ1-2, with TRBD1 matching 9 bases. The CDR3 covers 14 residues. The junction had 3 bases not matched to a gene; V was cut back by 3 bases and J by 4 bases. Germline V gene sequence: CDR1 SGHTA, CDR2 FQGNSA. As DNA, the CDR3 is TGTGCCAGCAGCTTTGGACAGGGGTCCTATGGCTACACCTTC. Its protein is CASSFGQGSYGYTF.

This clonotype was seen a handful of times. The gene calls are TRBV6-5 and TRBJ1-1; 9 bases match TRBD1. From germline, CDR1 is MNHEY and CDR2 SVGAGI. Trimming at V came to 6 bases and at J to 2 bases, leaving 4 bases not matched to a gene. The CDR3 consists of 14 residues. The CDR3 reads CASSKGQGNTEAFF. The DNA for the CDR3 is TGTGCCAGCAGCAAGGGACAGGGCAACACTGAAGCTTTCTTT.

A note on this clonotype: This clone may be a read error of a much larger clone one base away. The chain employs TRBV20-1 and TRBJ1-5; a possible D gene is TRBD1 (5 bases). This CDR3 has 18 amino acids. V dropped 3 bases and J dropped 1 base, with 22 bases sitting between them. The germline V gene has CDR1 DFQATT and CDR2 SNEGSKA (reference sequence). The CDR3 loop reads CSASRTRGGRLSNQPQHF. The CDR3 coding sequence is TGCAGTGCTAGCCGGACAAGGGGCGGAAGGTTGAGCAATCAGCCCCAGCATTTT.

This clonotype was observed a handful of times. The chain couples TRBV18 to TRBJ2-7, with 10 bases fitting TRBD2. CDR1 is KGHSH and CDR2 is LQKENI in the germline V gene. The CDR3 loop spans 13 amino acids. V lost 3 bases, J lost 5 bases, and 1 base stayed unmatched. CDR3 residues: CASSPLAGDEQYF. The CDR3 nucleotides read TGTGCCAGCTCACCCCTAGCGGGAGACGAGCAGTACTTC. Drawing the rest from reference TRBV18 and TRBJ2-7, the complete variable domain is NAGVMQNPRHLVRRRGQEARLRCSPMKGHSHVYWYRQLPEEGLKFMVYLQKENIIDESGMPKERFSAEFPKEGPSILRIQQVVRGDSAAYFCASSPLAGDEQYFGPGTRLTVT.

In its sample, this clonotype was seen many times. The CDR3 nucleotides read TGTGCCATCGGGGTCGAGAGTGGGAACACTGAAGCTTTCTTT. Its protein is CAIGVESGNTEAFF. The genes are TRBV10-3 and TRBJ1-1; D uncertain. The length of the CDR3 is 14 residues. Trimming cost V 8 bases and J 1 base, with 14 bases left between them. Germline V CDR1 and CDR2: ENHRY, SYGVKD.

This clonotype has at least ten counts. The chain joins TRBV20-1 to TRBJ2-5; 8 nucleotides align to TRBD2. The CDR3 consists of 14 residues. Trimming at V came to 3 bases and at J to 5 bases, leaving 8 bases not matched to a gene. Germline V gene lookup returns CDR1 DFQATT and CDR2 SNEGSKA (reference sequence). In DNA form, the CDR3 reads TGCAGTGCTAGTAGCAGCGGGAGTGTTGAGACCCAGTACTTC. This translates into CSASSSGSVETQYF.

There are many counts of this clonotype. The chain combines TRBV7-9 with TRBJ1-2; D perhaps matches TRBD1 (5 bases). Trimming took off 3 bases at V and 4 bases at J, with 9 bases between the two ends. Per germline, CDR1 SEHNR and CDR2 FQNEAQ (reference sequence). The CDR3 has 13 residues. Here the CDR3 reads CASSFREGYGYTF. CDR3 in DNA: TGTGCCAGCAGCTTCAGGGAAGGCTATGGCTACACCTTC. Variable domain in full (rest from reference TRBV7-9 and TRBJ1-2): DTGVSQNPRHKITKRGQNVTFRCDPISEHNRLYWYRQTLGQGPEFLTYFQNEAQLEKSRLLSDRFSAERPKGSFSTLEIQRTEQGDSAMYLCASSFREGYGYTFGSGTRLTVV.

V and J are TRBV20-1 and TRBJ2-5; TRBD2 matches 12 bases. Per the germline V gene, CDR1 is DFQATT and CDR2 is SNEGSKA (reference sequence). V lost 4 bases to trimming and J lost 5 bases; unmatched junction nucleotides: 17. CDR3 length equals 18 residues. CDR3 protein: CSAKRALAGGPGGETQYF. The CDR3 DNA is TGCAGTGCTAAACGCGCCCTAGCGGGAGGGCCGGGGGGGGAGACCCAGTACTTC.

The DNA for the CDR3 is TGTGCCAGCAGTCCGGGACTAGCGGGGGTCAGCACAGATACGCAGTATTTT. It translates to CASSPGLAGVSTDTQYF. The genes are TRBV6-5 and TRBJ2-3; TRBD2 matches at 14 bases. V lost 5 bases and J lost 0; bases outside the gene matches: 4. The CDR3 runs to 17 residues. Per germline, CDR1 MNHEY and CDR2 SVGAGI.

This clonotype was recorded a few times. The chain is built from TRBV27 and TRBJ2-2; unclear D gene. V lost 5 bases, J lost 5 bases, and 6 bases lay in between. CDR3 length: 12 amino acids. Germline-derived CDR1 and CDR2 are MNHEY and SMNVEV (reference sequence). The CDR3 bases are TGTGCCAGCAGTGCGTTTACCGGGGAGCTGTTTTTT. It translates to CASSAFTGELFF.